The 15 T cell receptor beta chains below all came from one sample that was sequenced in a study of shared clonotypes between healthy human individuals (dated by TCRdb to 2020 to 2021). Library prep was done by the immunoSEQ multiplex PCR assay. In TCRdb, the immuneACCESS table is reduced to in-frame sequences with V and J assigned. These tables do not hold every clone; where another copy was compared, an unresolved V gene accounts for under half, and the others remain unexplained. This sample gives 1.5 million to 2.5 million clones in total; about 94% of them show up just once. The ten top clones hold 0.95% to 1.5% of the sample. For the CD8 naive samples, CD45RO-negative cells were positively selected for CCR7, yielding a CD45RA+CCR7+ population from which TemRA cells were excluded. The sequenced material came from naive CD8+ T cells sorted from blood. The cell subset or site label of this sample denotes: CD45RA+CCR7+. These receptors came from a man between 18 and 35 years old in good health.

In this sample, this clone turned up once. V and J are TRBV4-1 and TRBJ2-1; TRBD2 agrees at 13 bases. The germline V gene encodes CDR1 MGHRA and CDR2 YSYEKL. With 2 bases clipped from V and 8 bases from J, the junction kept 3 bases outside the gene matches. CDR3 length equals 15 residues. The CDR3 reads CASSQSGTSGDEQFF. The CDR3 DNA reads TGCGCCAGCAGCCAAAGCGGGACTAGCGGGGATGAGCAGTTCTTC.

The rearrangement joins TRBV6-5 to TRBJ1-6, with D maybe TRBD1 (6 bases). Trimming left V 5 bases short and J 6 bases short, with 11 bases between. CDR3 size: 14 residues. CDR1 and CDR2 from the germline V gene are MNHEY and SVGAGI. CDR3 protein: CASSRRQVNSPLHF. The CDR3 DNA reads TGTGCCAGCAGTAGACGACAGGTTAATTCACCCCTCCACTTT.

Points on this clone: At the DNA level, this CDR3 is encoded by other sequences in the same sample as well. This chain links TRBV4-1 with TRBJ2-3; D unclear. Deletions cut 1 base from V and 5 bases from J, with 4 bases between. The CDR3 has 12 residues. Germline V lookup: CDR1 MGHRA, CDR2 YSYEKL. The CDR3 DNA reads as TGCGCCAGCAGCCAAGCTGGAGATACGCAGTATTTT. Encoded protein: CASSQAGDTQYF.

The V gene is TRBV30, the J gene TRBJ2-3; D uncertain. The CDR3 runs to 12 residues. Germline V gene lookup returns CDR1 GTSNPN and CDR2 SVGIG (reference sequence). V gave up 0 bases and J gave up 5 bases, with 6 bases separating them. This CDR3 is CAWSVFGDTQYF. CDR3 DNA: TGTGCCTGGAGTGTCTTCGGAGATACGCAGTATTTT.

V and J are TRBV27 and TRBJ2-2; 7 nucleotides align to TRBD2. This CDR3 is 16 amino acids long. Looked up from germline, CDR1 is MNHEY and CDR2 is SMNVEV (reference sequence). Unmatched junction bases numbered 11, after V lost 4 bases and J lost 6 bases. The CDR3 DNA is TGTGCCAGCAGTTCGGCTAGCGGAGAGAGGGCCGGGGAGCTGTTTTTT. Translating gives CASSSASGERAGELFF.

The chain links TRBV7-9 to TRBJ2-3, with no clear D. The CDR3 totals 12 residues. V dropped 7 bases and J dropped 2 bases, with 7 bases sitting between them. Germline CDR1 and CDR2: SEHNR and FQNEAQ (reference sequence). CDR3 residues: CASTRYTDTQYF. The CDR3 bases are TGTGCCAGCACCCGATACACAGATACGCAGTATTTT.

The chain recombines TRBV6-6 with TRBJ2-1, with D maybe TRBD2 (5 bases). The CDR3 spans 15 residues. Germline V gene data show CDR1 as MNHNY and CDR2 as SVGAGI (reference sequence). Deletions cut 0 bases from V and 5 bases from J, with 11 bases between. The CDR3 spells CASSYSGAQNNEQFF. CDR3 nucleotides: TGTGCCAGCAGTTACTCGGGAGCTCAAAACAATGAGCAGTTCTTC.

The chain recombines TRBV5-4 with TRBJ2-2; TRBD2 agrees at 8 bases. Germline V gene data show CDR1 as SGHNT and CDR2 as YYREEE (reference sequence). J lost 5 bases, V lost 4 bases, and 10 bases had no gene match. This CDR3 spans 16 amino acids. This chain's CDR3 is CASSTGTRGGTGELFF. DNA for the CDR3: TGTGCCAGCAGCACCGGGACTAGGGGAGGGACCGGGGAGCTGTTTTTT.

The chain employs TRBV7-9 and TRBJ2-3; D gene unclear. The CDR3 has 16 amino acids. CDR1 is SEHNR, CDR2 FQNEAQ, per germline (reference sequence). V lost 0 bases and J lost 0, with 10 bases in between. Here the CDR3 DNA reads TGTGCCAGCAGCTTAGCGCCTGCATCTAGCACAGATACGCAGTATTTT. This codes for CASSLAPASSTDTQYF.

V gene TRBV30 combines with J gene TRBJ2-6; 7 bases fit TRBD1. This CDR3 region has 14 residues. The germline gives CDR1 GTSNPN, CDR2 SVGIG (reference sequence). The V segment lost 5 bases and the J segment 3 bases; nucleotides outside the gene matches: 4. CDR3 in amino acids: CAWFTGVGANVLTF. CDR3 nucleotide sequence: TGTGCCTGGTTTACAGGGGTTGGGGCCAACGTCCTGACTTTC.

This chain joins TRBV4-1 and TRBJ2-1; D not resolved. Germline values: CDR1 MGHRA, CDR2 YSYEKL. This CDR3 comprises 16 residues. The V end was cut by 0 bases, the J end by 2 bases, with 11 bases between. CDR3 bases: TGCGCCAGCAGCCAAGAGGTCGAGGTAACCTACAATGAGCAGTTCTTC. Amino acid sequence: CASSQEVEVTYNEQFF.

V is TRBV2 and J is TRBJ2-1; perhaps TRBD2 as D (6 bases). Germline V CDR1 and CDR2: SNHLY, FYNNEI. Trimming pared 7 bases from V and 4 bases from J, leaving 11 bases between. CDR3 size: 13 residues. The CDR3 sequence is CASTAGLYNEQFF. DNA for the CDR3: TGTGCCAGCACTGCGGGATTATACAATGAGCAGTTCTTC. Variable domain in full (rest from reference TRBV2 and TRBJ2-1): EPEVTQTPSHQVTQMGQEVILRCVPISNHLYFYWYRQILGQKVEFLVSFYNNEISEKSEIFDDQFSVERPDGSNFTLKIRSTKLEDSAMYFCASTAGLYNEQFFGPGTRLTVL.

V usage is TRBV7-8 and J usage is TRBJ2-7; D is undetermined. The V gene's germline CDR1 is SGHVS and CDR2 FQNEAQ. Trimming removed 0 bases from V and 6 bases from J, with 6 bases in between. The CDR3 covers 12 residues. The CDR3 DNA follows: TGTGCCAGCAGCTTAGCCGGGTTCGAGCAGTACTTC. Amino acid sequence: CASSLAGFEQYF.

The CDR3 DNA is TGTGCCAGCAGTCCATTAGCGGGGGGCACAGATACGCAGTATTTT. It specifies CASSPLAGGTDTQYF. This chain uses TRBV6-1 with TRBJ2-3; 9 bases map to TRBD2. The J segment lost 1 base and the V segment lost 5 bases, leaving 4 bases of the junction unmatched. Germline lookup yields CDR1 MNHNS and CDR2 SASEGT. This CDR3 has 15 residues.

This chain links TRBV6-1 with TRBJ2-2; D may be TRBD1 (5 bases). CDR1 MNHNS and CDR2 SASEGT come from the germline V gene. Trimming took 3 bases from V and 7 from J, leaving 15 bases between them. This CDR3 has 15 amino acids. CDR3 loop: CASSEDNRWGGELFF. The CDR3 DNA reads TGTGCCAGCAGTGAGGACAACCGATGGGGCGGGGAGCTGTTTTTT.